Listed here are 13 T cell receptor delta chains from one sample, sequenced in a study of gamma-delta T cells after stem cell transplantation. TCRdb re-processed the RT-PCR reads using CATT. This table holds around 12,000 delta-chain clones, around two fifths found once. The sequenced sample consisted of gamma-delta T cells. Every receptor here comes from a human donor. It is not recorded whose cells these are; they may come from a transplant donor.

A remark on this clone: Given a much more abundant clone one base away, this may be a read error. This CDR3 reads CACDFGYDDKLIF. The DNA of the CDR3 is TGTGCCTGTGACTTCGGATACGACGATAAACTCATCTTT. This sequence joins TRDV2 and TRDJ1; TRDD3 aligns across 7 bases. The V segment lost 3 bases and the J segment 4 bases; nucleotides outside the gene matches: 4. The length of the CDR3 is 13 residues. CDR1 is GEAIGNYY and CDR2 is EKD in the germline V gene.

This clone was found a few times. One end of the junction does not line up with germline, which may come from a read error. The chain uses TRDV3 and TRDJ1, with 7 bases identical to TRDD3. Germline V CDR1 and CDR2: TVYSNPD, GDNSRS (reference sequence). The CDR3 consists of 18 residues. This chain's CDR3 is CALSEVQDTRQYTDKLIF. CDR3 in DNA: TGTGCCCTTAGCGAGGTACAGGATACGCGCCAGTACACCGATAAACTCATCTTT.

The chain couples TRDV1 to TRDJ1; 7 nucleotides match TRDD3. CDR3 length equals 19 residues. The V segment lost 2 bases and the J segment 2 bases; nucleotides outside the gene matches: 17. Germline CDR1 TSWWSYY, CDR2 QGS. CDR3 protein: CALGESSGTGVGFTDKLIF. The CDR3 region has the DNA TGTGCTCTTGGGGAAAGCAGTGGTACTGGGGTTGGCTTTACCGATAAACTCATCTTT.

Remarks on this clone: A read error may account for a junction end that differs from germline. Other DNA sequences in the same sample also yield this CDR3. This chain joins TRDV2 and TRDJ2; 12 bases fit TRDD3. The CDR3 runs to 17 residues. Germline V gene sequence: CDR1 GEAIGNYY, CDR2 EKD. This CDR3 reads CACDKILGDTLTAQLFF. The CDR3 DNA sequence: TGTGCCTGTGACAAAATACTGGGGGATACTTTGACAGCGCAACTCTTCTTT.

This clone has a handful of counts. This rearrangement joins TRDV3 to TRDJ1; 9 bases line up with TRDD3. CDR1 and CDR2 from the germline V gene are TVYSNPD and GDNSRS (reference sequence). The V segment lost 5 bases and the J segment 5 bases; nucleotides outside the gene matches: 9. This CDR3 is built from 13 residues. CDR3 nucleotides: TGTGCCGGCCTGGGGGATGAATCAGATAAACTCATCTTT. Its translation is CAGLGDESDKLIF.

Concerning this clone: The junction does not match germline at one end; this may be a read error. This rearrangement joins TRDV2 to TRDJ3; TRDD3 matches 9 bases. CDR1 is GEAIGNYY and CDR2 is EKD in the germline V gene. There are 19 residues in the CDR3. CDR3 DNA sequence: TGTGCCTGTGACCTCTGGGGGATCCCAATCTCCTTGGACACCCGACAGATGTTTTTC. Translation gives CACDLWGIPISLDTRQMFF.

This clone was recorded a few times. One end of the junction does not line up with germline, which may come from a read error. Other DNA sequences within the sample encode an identical CDR3. The chain joins TRAV29/DV5 to TRDJ1, with D maybe TRDD3 (5 bases). CDR3 length: 20 amino acids. Looked up from germline, CDR1 is NSMFDY and CDR2 is ISSIKDK. The CDR3 DNA reads TGTGCGGCAAGCGCGTGGCTGGGAGGTCATCCCAGGGCTTACACCGATAAACTCATCTTT. This codes for CAASAWLGGHPRAYTDKLIF.

The chain joins TRDV2 to TRDJ1, with a possible D match to TRDD3 (5 bases). The germline V gene has CDR1 GEAIGNYY and CDR2 EKD. V was cut by 0 bases and J by 3 bases, with 19 bases left in between. This CDR3 is built from 17 residues. The CDR3 DNA reads TGTGCCTGTGACACCGTACTGGTTGGGGTCTACCCCGATAAACTCATCTTT. As protein: CACDTVLVGVYPDKLIF.

V is TRDV3 and J is TRDJ1, with 8 bases that match TRDD3. The CDR3 length is 16 residues. Unmatched junction bases numbered 15, after V lost 4 bases and J lost 2 bases. From germline, CDR1 is TVYSNPD and CDR2 GDNSRS (reference sequence). The CDR3 loop reads CASSGRLGALTDKLIF. The CDR3 DNA reads TGTGCCTCTTCGGGAAGACTGGGGGCCTTAACCGATAAACTCATCTTT.

This clone was recorded a few times. This CDR3 reads CAFRAVPYWGITYTDKLIF. As DNA, the CDR3 is TGTGCCTTCCGGGCGGTTCCGTACTGGGGGATAACGTACACCGATAAACTCATCTTT. The chain combines TRDV3 with TRDJ1; TRDD3 matches at 11 bases. The V gene's germline CDR1 is TVYSNPD and CDR2 GDNSRS (reference sequence). The V gene end was trimmed by 3 bases and the J gene end by 0 bases; junction bases not matched to a gene: 18. CDR3 length equals 19 residues.

The chain joins TRDV2 to TRDJ2; TRDD3 aligns across 10 bases. Germline CDR1 reads GEAIGNYY; CDR2 reads EKD. J was trimmed by 5 bases and V by 4 bases; bases with no gene match: 3. This CDR3 contains 14 residues. The CDR3: CACELLGDTAQLFF. DNA for the CDR3: TGTGCCTGTGAGCTACTGGGGGATACAGCACAACTCTTCTTT.

This clone was seen just once. A far larger clone is only one base removed, so a read error is likely. This sample includes further DNA sequences coding for the same CDR3. This sequence joins TRDV2 and TRDJ2; 10 bases line up with TRDD3. This CDR3 is built from 14 residues. V shed 3 bases and J 5 bases; nucleotides not matched to a gene: 2. Germline loops: CDR1 GEAIGNYY, CDR2 EKD. CDR3 residues: CACDLLGDTAQLFF. Written as DNA, the CDR3 is TGTGCCTGTGACCTACTGGGGGATACAGCACAACTCTTCTTT.

CDR3 nucleotide sequence: TGTGCCTTTAGTCTTCCTAAGTACACCGATAAACTCATCTTT. Translated: CAFSLPKYTDKLIF. V is TRDV3 and J is TRDJ1; 7 positions agree with TRDD2. Germline V lookup: CDR1 TVYSNPD, CDR2 GDNSRS (reference sequence). The CDR3 sequence is 14 residues long. The trim removed 0 bases at V and 0 bases at J, leaving 4 bases unmatched.